These 25 T cell receptor beta chains were all obtained from the same sample, sequenced in a study of T-cell memory formation after mild COVID-19. One entry per CDR3 protein, called by TCRdb with MiXCR from the 5' RACE reads. The table lists roughly 150,000 distinct CDR3 sequences, 10% to 15% of them singletons. Specimen: PBMCs or a T cell subset sorted from them (not recorded which). These receptors were collected from a man between 18 and 35 years old who had mild COVID-19 (a few samples of this study predate the infection). Cell type and time point are not known.

The rearrangement joins TRBV7-9 to TRBJ2-3; 8 bases are a match to TRBD1. Germline V CDR1 and CDR2: SEHNR, FQNEAQ (reference sequence). V lost 4 bases to trimming and J lost 1 base; unmatched junction nucleotides: 10. CDR3 size: 17 residues. CDR3 bases: TGTGCCAGCAGCTCCCGACAGGGGCAGGCTGGCACAGATACGCAGTATTTT. Translated: CASSSRQGQAGTDTQYF.

The CDR3 DNA reads TGTGCTAGTGGCGACCGGGACGTCAAAAACATTCAGTACTTC. Its protein product is CASGDRDVKNIQYF. This chain connects TRBV12-5 to TRBJ2-4, with D possibly being TRBD1 or TRBD2 (5 bases each). V was clipped by 6 bases and J by 3 bases, with 12 bases between them. The CDR3 extends over 14 amino acids. Germline values: CDR1 LGHNT, CDR2 FRNRAP. The whole variable domain, remainder taken from reference TRBV12-5 and TRBJ2-4, is DARVTQTPRHKVTEMGQEVTMRCQPILGHNTVFWYRQTMMQGLELLAYFRNRAPLDDSGMPKDRFSAEMPDATLATLKIQPSEPRDSAVYFCASGDRDVKNIQYFGAGTRLSVL.

The genes are TRBV7-2 and TRBJ2-4, with TRBD2 matching over 11 bases. The germline V gene encodes CDR1 SGHTA and CDR2 FQGNSA. With V trimmed by 1 base and J by 7 bases, 6 bases remained unmatched. CDR3 length: 16 amino acids. The CDR3 sequence: CASSLDSASGGNIQYF. The CDR3 nucleotides read TGTGCCAGCAGCTTAGATTCGGCTAGCGGGGGGAACATTCAGTACTTC.

This clonotype was recorded at least ten times. The genes are TRBV7-8 and TRBJ2-7; TRBD1 matches at 8 bases. V trimming: 1 base; J trimming: 2 bases; junction bases outside the gene matches: 1. Germline CDR1 and CDR2: SGHVS and FQNEAQ. The CDR3 runs to 14 residues. CDR3 sequence: CASSLGTGPYEQYF. The CDR3 DNA reads TGTGCCAGCAGCTTAGGGACAGGGCCCTACGAGCAGTACTTC. Full variable domain (missing parts from reference TRBV7-8 and TRBJ2-7): GAGVSQSPRYKVAKRGQDVALRCDPISGHVSLFWYQQALGQGPEFLTYFQNEAQLDKSGLPSDRFFAERPEGSVSTLKIQRTQQEDSAVYLCASSLGTGPYEQYFGPGTRLTVT.

This clonotype was seen only once. The V and J genes are TRBV12-3 or TRBV12-4 and TRBJ2-7, with a possible D match to TRBD1 (6 bases). CDR3 length equals 13 residues. With 5 bases removed from V and 5 bases from J, the gap between germline ends came to 13 bases. CDR3 DNA: TGTGCCAGCAGTCACAGGGTTCCCAACGAGCAGTACTTC. It specifies CASSHRVPNEQYF.

This clonotype was counted a few times. CDR3 protein: CASSYSTAREAFF. As DNA, the CDR3 is TGTGCCAGCAGTTACTCCACAGCTCGCGAAGCTTTCTTT. The chain links TRBV6-6 to TRBJ1-1; D gene unclear. The CDR3 is made up of 13 amino acids. From germline, CDR1 is MNHNY and CDR2 SVGAGI (reference sequence). V was pared by 0 bases and J by 8 bases, with 10 bases between.

The V call is TRBV7-2, the J call TRBJ2-5; the match to TRBD2 covers 11 bases. The CDR3 runs 17 residues. Losses at the gene ends were 5 bases for V and 2 bases for J; bases not matched to a gene: 10. Germline CDR1 SGHTA, CDR2 FQGNSA. CDR3 amino acids: CASSPGLAANPQETQYF. The CDR3 DNA reads TGTGCCAGCAGCCCGGGACTAGCGGCAAACCCGCAAGAGACCCAGTACTTC.

This clonotype was detected a few times. This chain connects TRBV12-3 or TRBV12-4 to TRBJ1-4; no clear D gene. This CDR3 contains 15 residues. The germline V and J ends were trimmed by 5 bases and 7 bases, with 17 bases remaining between them. In DNA form, the CDR3 reads TGTGCCAGCAGTGCCACCGGGCCGCGGGGTGAAAAACTGTTTTTT. This translates into CASSATGPRGEKLFF.

This clonotype was counted between two and nine times. The chain couples TRBV6-5 to TRBJ2-5; D might be TRBD1 or TRBD2, each matching 5 bases. There are 13 residues in the CDR3. CDR1 is MNHEY, CDR2 SVGAGI, per germline. The V end was cut by 7 bases, the J end by 1 base, with 10 bases between. This CDR3 is CASTRGSQETQYF. CDR3 coding DNA: TGTGCCAGCACCCGGGGCTCCCAAGAGACCCAGTACTTC.

Only a few counts were recorded for this clonotype. The V and J genes are TRBV6-5 and TRBJ2-7, with 9 bases that match TRBD1. J was trimmed by 3 bases and V by 3 bases; bases with no gene match: 6. Germline assignment: CDR1 MNHEY and CDR2 SVGAGI. The CDR3 loop spans 15 amino acids. This CDR3 is CASSYSMGQGYEQYF. CDR3 in DNA: TGTGCCAGCAGTTATTCCATGGGACAGGGCTACGAGCAGTACTTC.

This clonotype was found a few times. The chain carries TRBV5-1 and TRBJ2-5; 9 bases are a match to TRBD2. Germline loops: CDR1 SGHRS, CDR2 YFSETQ. Trimming took 4 bases from V and 5 from J; bases not matched to a gene: 6. The CDR3 contains 14 residues. This CDR3 reads CASSGGGAAETQYF. CDR3 DNA: TGCGCCAGCAGCGGCGGGGGGGCCGCGGAGACCCAGTACTTC. The whole variable domain, filled in from reference TRBV5-1 and TRBJ2-5, reads KAGVTQTPRYLIKTRGQQVTLSCSPISGHRSVSWYQQTPGQGLQFLFEYFSETQRNKGNFPGRFSGRQFSNSRSEMNVSTLELGDSALYLCASSGGGAAETQYFGPGTRLLVL.

The chain couples TRBV20-1 to TRBJ2-7, with 7 bases matching TRBD2. The CDR3 is made up of 13 amino acids. Germline CDR1 is DFQATT and CDR2 is SNEGSKA (reference sequence). J was trimmed by 6 bases and V by 1 base; bases with no gene match: 6. This chain's CDR3 is CSARGAGPLEQYV. The CDR3 DNA reads TGCAGTGCTAGAGGAGCGGGACCCCTCGAGCAGTACGTC.

The rearrangement links TRBV6-2 or TRBV6-3 to TRBJ2-3; TRBD2 is a possible D gene (6 bases). Germline loops: CDR1 MNHEY, CDR2 SVGEGT. Trimming shortened V by 0 bases and J by 0 bases, and 7 bases separated the two germline ends. The CDR3 covers 15 residues. The CDR3 bases are TGTGCCAGCAGTTACTCACTAGCTAGCACAGATACGCAGTATTTT. The encoded protein is CASSYSLASTDTQYF.

This clonotype was seen more than once but under ten times. The chain couples TRBV19 to TRBJ1-2, with D tentatively TRBD1 (6 bases). Germline lookup yields CDR1 LNHDA and CDR2 SQIVND (reference sequence). Trimming removed 6 bases from V and 5 bases from J, with 10 bases in between. This CDR3 contains 12 residues. CDR3 in DNA: TGTGCCAGTAGGTTCACAGGGTATGGCTACACCTTC. It yields the protein CASRFTGYGYTF.

V and J are TRBV20-1 and TRBJ1-5, with TRBD1 matching over 10 bases. The V gene end was trimmed by 3 bases and the J gene end by 5 bases; junction bases not matched to a gene: 7. This CDR3 is built from 15 residues. Germline V gene sequence: CDR1 DFQATT, CDR2 SNEGSKA (reference sequence). Here the CDR3 reads CSASGGTGAYQPQHF. The CDR3, as DNA: TGCAGTGCTAGTGGTGGGACAGGGGCATATCAGCCCCAGCATTTT.

This clonotype appeared a few times. This chain connects TRBV6-2 or TRBV6-3 to TRBJ2-1, with a weak D call TRBD2 (7 bases). The CDR3 extends over 16 amino acids. The germline CDR1 and CDR2 sequences are MNHEY and SVGEGT. V shed 6 bases and J shed 7 bases, with 22 bases lying between them. The CDR3 protein is CASRKTGRGVINEQFF. Written as DNA, the CDR3 is TGTGCCAGCAGAAAAACAGGGAGGGGGGTTATTAATGAGCAGTTCTTC.

The chain combines TRBV7-3 with TRBJ2-1, with 13 bases matching TRBD2. This CDR3 contains 16 residues. The germline V gene encodes CDR1 SGHTA and CDR2 FQGTGA. The trim removed 2 bases at V and 7 bases at J, leaving 5 bases unmatched. The CDR3 region is CASSLLGLAGTNEQFF. The CDR3 DNA follows: TGTGCCAGCAGCTTATTGGGACTAGCGGGGACAAATGAGCAGTTCTTC.

The J gene is TRBJ1-1, the V gene TRBV29-1; D ambiguous. CDR1 is SQVTM and CDR2 is ANQGSEA in the germline V gene. V lost 2 bases and J 2 bases, leaving 9 bases between the germline ends. This CDR3 has 13 amino acids. The CDR3 coding sequence is TGCAGCGTTGAAAGGGCTATCAACACTGAAGCTTTCTTT. It encodes CSVERAINTEAFF.

The rearrangement uses TRBV5-1 and TRBJ1-2, with a tentative D call TRBD1 (6 bases). The CDR3 contains 14 residues. Trimming removed 2 bases at V and 3 bases at J, with 11 bases between. Germline lookup yields CDR1 SGHRS and CDR2 YFSETQ. The CDR3 DNA is TGCGCCAGCAGCTTTTCGTCAGGGGACTATGGCTACACCTTC. Translating gives CASSFSSGDYGYTF.

This clonotype was detected many times. The V and J genes are TRBV2 and TRBJ2-7, with D tentatively TRBD2 (7 bases). V was shortened by 4 bases and J by 2 bases, with 9 bases between the two germline ends. Germline V lookup: CDR1 SNHLY, CDR2 FYNNEI. The CDR3 length is 13 residues. The CDR3: CASSGGGPYEQYF. The DNA for the CDR3 is TGTGCCAGCAGTGGGGGGGGCCCCTACGAGCAGTACTTC.

J is TRBJ2-3 and V is TRBV7-9; 14 bases are shared with TRBD2. CDR3 length equals 19 residues. CDR1 and CDR2 from the germline V gene are SEHNR and FQNEAQ (reference sequence). V lost 3 bases to trimming and J lost 3 bases; unmatched junction nucleotides: 11. Here the CDR3 DNA reads TGTGCCAGCAGCTTTGCCATCCCGACTAGCGGGGGGGCAACAGATACGCAGTATTTT. Its translation: CASSFAIPTSGGATDTQYF. Using reference TRBV7-9 and TRBJ2-3 for the parts outside the CDR3, the full variable domain is DTGVSQNPRHKITKRGQNVTFRCDPISEHNRLYWYRQTLGQGPEFLTYFQNEAQLEKSRLLSDRFSAERPKGSFSTLEIQRTEQGDSAMYLCASSFAIPTSGGATDTQYFGPGTRLTVL.

This clonotype has ten or more counts. V and J are TRBV4-1 and TRBJ1-2; D possibly corresponds to TRBD1 (5 bases). V lost 5 bases to trimming and J lost 3 bases, with 16 bases between them. This CDR3 has 15 residues. CDR1 is MGHRA, CDR2 YSYEKL, per germline. The CDR3 is CASSWGEAGHYGYTF. The CDR3 DNA is TGCGCCAGCAGCTGGGGCGAGGCTGGACACTATGGCTACACCTTC.

This clonotype came up once. The CDR3 DNA is TGTGCCAGCCTAAGGCGAGGAATGAACAAAGGTGAAGCTTTCTTT. This sequence encodes CASLRRGMNKGEAFF. The chain has TRBV12-3 or TRBV12-4 and TRBJ1-1; no firm D call. The CDR3 totals 15 residues. Trimming removed 8 bases from V and 7 bases from J, with 23 bases in between.

This clonotype was found a few times. The chain links TRBV5-6 to TRBJ1-1, with D unclear. V lost 0 bases and J lost 3, with 9 bases in between. In germline, CDR1 is SGHDT, CDR2 YYEEEE. CDR3 length: 14 amino acids. The CDR3 here is CASSLGARYTEAFF. The CDR3 DNA sequence: TGTGCCAGCAGCTTGGGGGCCCGGTACACTGAAGCTTTCTTT.

This clonotype was picked up a small number of times. The chain uses TRBV7-9 and TRBJ1-4, with 7 bases aligning to TRBD1. V shed 5 bases, J shed 2 bases, and the junction held 5 bases outside the gene matches. Germline values: CDR1 SEHNR, CDR2 FQNEAQ (reference sequence). The CDR3 runs 15 residues. CDR3: CASSPQGETNEKLFF. As DNA, the CDR3 is TGTGCCAGCAGCCCGCAGGGGGAGACTAATGAAAAACTGTTTTTT.